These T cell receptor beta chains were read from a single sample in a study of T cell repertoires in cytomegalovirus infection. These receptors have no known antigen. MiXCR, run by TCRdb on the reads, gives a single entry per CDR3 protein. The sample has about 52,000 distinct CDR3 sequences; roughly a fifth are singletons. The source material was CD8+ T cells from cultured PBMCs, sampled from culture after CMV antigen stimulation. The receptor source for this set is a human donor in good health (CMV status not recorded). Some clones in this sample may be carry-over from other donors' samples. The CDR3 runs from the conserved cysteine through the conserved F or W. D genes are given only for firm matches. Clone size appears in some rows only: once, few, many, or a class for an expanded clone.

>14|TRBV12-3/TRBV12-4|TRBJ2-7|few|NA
TGTGCCAGCAGTTTTGGGCAGTACTCCTACGAGCAGTACTTC
CASSFGQYSYEQYF
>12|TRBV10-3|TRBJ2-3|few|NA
TGTGCCATCAGTGATGATAGCCGGACGCAGTATTTT
CAISDDSRTQYF
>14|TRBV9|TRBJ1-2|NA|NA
TGTGCCAGCAGCAGTCCGGCCCGGGGCTATGGCTACACCTTC
CASSSPARGYGYTF
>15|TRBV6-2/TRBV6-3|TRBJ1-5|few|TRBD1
TGTGCCAGCAGTTACCTCGGACAGGGAGGTAGGCCCCAGCATTTT
CASSYLGQGGRPQHF
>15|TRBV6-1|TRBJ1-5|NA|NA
TGTGCCAGCAGTGAATGGACAGTTAGCAATCAGCCCCAGCATTTT
CASSEWTVSNQPQHF
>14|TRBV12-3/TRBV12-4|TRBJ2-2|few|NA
TGTGCCAGCACCTGGGCGGGGCAGACCGGGGAGCTGTTTTTT
CASTWAGQTGELFF
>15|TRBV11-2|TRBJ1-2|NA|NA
TGTGCCAGCAGCTTGAACAGGGCATACCTTTATGGCTACACCTTC
CASSLNRAYLYGYTF
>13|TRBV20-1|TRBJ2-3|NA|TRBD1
TGCAGTGCCGGGACAGGGGGGCCAGATACGCAGTATTTT
CSAGTGGPDTQYF
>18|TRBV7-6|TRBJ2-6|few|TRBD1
TGTGCCAGCAGCTTAGTGGGGACAGGCTTCTCTGGGGCCAACGTCCTGACTTTC
CASSLVGTGFSGANVLTF
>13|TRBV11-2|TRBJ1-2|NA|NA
TGTGCCAGCAGCTTAGGGGTGGGCTATGGCTACACCTTC
CASSLGVGYGYTF
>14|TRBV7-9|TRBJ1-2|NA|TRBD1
TGTGCCAGCAGCCCCGGGACAGGGGGCCGTGGCTACACCTTC
CASSPGTGGRGYTF
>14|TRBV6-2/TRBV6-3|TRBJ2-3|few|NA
TGTGCCAGCAGTTACTTCGGTCAGCTCGATACGCAGTATTTT
CASSYFGQLDTQYF
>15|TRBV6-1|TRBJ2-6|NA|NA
TGTGCCAGCAGTCCGACAGGTAGTGGGGCCAACGTCCTGACTTTC
CASSPTGSGANVLTF
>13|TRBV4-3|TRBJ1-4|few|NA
TGCGCCAGCAGCCGGGGAGGGGCAGAAAAACTGTTTTTT
CASSRGGAEKLFF
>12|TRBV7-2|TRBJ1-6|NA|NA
TGTGCCAGTCGGGGGGGAGCATCACCCCTCCACTTT
CASRGGASPLHF
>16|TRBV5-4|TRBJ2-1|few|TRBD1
TGTGCCAGCAGTGCCACCGAGGGGACAGATTACAATGAGCAGTTCTTC
CASSATEGTDYNEQFF
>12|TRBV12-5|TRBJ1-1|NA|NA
TGTGCTAGTGGTGGATTAAGGACTGAAGCTTTCTTT
CASGGLRTEAFF
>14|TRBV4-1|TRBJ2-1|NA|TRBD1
TGCGCCAGCAGCCCCCCGACAGGGCCCGGGGAGCAGTTCTTC
CASSPPTGPGEQFF
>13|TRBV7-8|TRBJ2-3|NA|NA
TGTGCCAGCAGCCAGGGCCCGGTTGATACGCAGTATTTT
CASSQGPVDTQYF
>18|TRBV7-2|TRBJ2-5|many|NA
TGTGCCAGCAGCTTACTCCCCCGACAGCCGCTTATCCAAGAGACCCAGTACTTC
CASSLLPRQPLIQETQYF
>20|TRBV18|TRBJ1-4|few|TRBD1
TGTGCCAGCTCACCCTGGACGCCGGGACAGGGGGCAAGCGGTGGTGAAAAACTGTTTTTT
CASSPWTPGQGASGGEKLFF
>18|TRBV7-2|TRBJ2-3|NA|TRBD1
TGTGCCAGCAGCTCTGGACAGGGAACGCGGCCAGGCACAGATACGCAGTATTTT
CASSSGQGTRPGTDTQYF
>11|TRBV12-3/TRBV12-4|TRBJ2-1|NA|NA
TGTGCCAGCAGTGGGGTCCATGAGCAGTTCTTC
CASSGVHEQFF
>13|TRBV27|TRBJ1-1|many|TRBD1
TGTGCCAGCGGGACAGGGGGCCTTTTAGAAGCTTTCTTT
CASGTGGLLEAFF
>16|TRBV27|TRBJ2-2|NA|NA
TGTGCCAGCAGTCCCCAGGGGGGACGGAACACCGGGGAGCTGTTTTTT
CASSPQGGRNTGELFF
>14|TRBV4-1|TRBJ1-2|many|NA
TGCGCCAGCAGCCAAGAGGCCGATAACTATGGCTACACCTTC
CASSQEADNYGYTF
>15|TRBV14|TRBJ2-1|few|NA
TGTGCCAGCAGCCAAGATTCGGGCTGGTGGAATGAGCAGTTCTTC
CASSQDSGWWNEQFF
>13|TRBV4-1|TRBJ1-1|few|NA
TGCGCCAGCAGCCAAGATCCGAACACTGAAGCTTTCTTT
CASSQDPNTEAFF
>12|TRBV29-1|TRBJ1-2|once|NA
TGCAGCGTCGGGACGCTCGACTATGGCTACACCTTC
CSVGTLDYGYTF
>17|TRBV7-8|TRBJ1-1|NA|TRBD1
TGTGCCAGCAGCTTAGAGCCGCCAGGGGGCATGAACACTGAAGCTTTCTTT
CASSLEPPGGMNTEAFF
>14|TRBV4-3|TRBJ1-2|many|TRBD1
TGCGCCAGCAGCGAACGACAGGGGCAAAATGGCTACACCTTC
CASSERQGQNGYTF
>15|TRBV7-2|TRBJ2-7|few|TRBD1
TGTGCCAGCAGCTTCACGGACAGGAGCTCCTACGAGCAGTACTTC
CASSFTDRSSYEQYF
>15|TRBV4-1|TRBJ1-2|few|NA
TGCGCCAGCAGCCAAGGTGCGGGGGGGGACTATGGCTACACCTTC
CASSQGAGGDYGYTF